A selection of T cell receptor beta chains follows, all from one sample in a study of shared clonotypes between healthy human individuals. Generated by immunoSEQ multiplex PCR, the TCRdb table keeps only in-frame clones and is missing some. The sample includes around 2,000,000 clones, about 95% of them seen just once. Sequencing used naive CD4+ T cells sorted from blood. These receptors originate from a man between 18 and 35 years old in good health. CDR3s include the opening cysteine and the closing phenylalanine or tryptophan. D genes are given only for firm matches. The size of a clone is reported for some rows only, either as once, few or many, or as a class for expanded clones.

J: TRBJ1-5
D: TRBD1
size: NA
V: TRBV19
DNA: TGTGCCAGTAGTCCCCGGACAGGGGTTAGCAATCAGCCCCAGCATTTT
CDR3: CASSPRTGVSNQPQHF

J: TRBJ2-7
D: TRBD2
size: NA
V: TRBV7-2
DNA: TGTGCCAGCAGCTTAGAGGTAGCGGGTCCCGCCGAGCAGTACTTC
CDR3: CASSLEVAGPAEQYF

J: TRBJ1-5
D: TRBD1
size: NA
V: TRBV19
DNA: TGTGCCAGTAGTATAGGGGACAGGGGGAATCAGCCCCAGCATTTT
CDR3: CASSIGDRGNQPQHF

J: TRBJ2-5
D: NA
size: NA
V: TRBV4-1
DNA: TGCGCCAGCAGCCAAGGGTTTGATACCCAGTACTTC
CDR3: CASSQGFDTQYF

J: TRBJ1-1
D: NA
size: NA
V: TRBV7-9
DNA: TGTGCCAGCAGCCGGACCCTAGGGACTGAAGCTTTCTTT
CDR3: CASSRTLGTEAFF

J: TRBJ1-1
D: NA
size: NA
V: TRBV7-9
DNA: TGTGCCAGCAGCTTTTTGGGGGGCGAAACTGAAGCTTTCTTT
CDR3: CASSFLGGETEAFF

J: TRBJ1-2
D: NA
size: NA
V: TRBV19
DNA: TGTGCCAGTAGTACCGGACAAGATCGGGGTCTTCATGGCTACACCTTC
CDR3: CASSTGQDRGLHGYTF

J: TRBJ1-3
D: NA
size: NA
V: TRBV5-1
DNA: TGCGCCAGCAGCGAGGGAGGACTCTCTGGAAACACCATATATTTT
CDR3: CASSEGGLSGNTIYF

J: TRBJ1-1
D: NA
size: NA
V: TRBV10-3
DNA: TGTGCCTCGGATACCACGGGACAAGTTACAAATGAAGCTTTCTTT
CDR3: CASDTTGQVTNEAFF

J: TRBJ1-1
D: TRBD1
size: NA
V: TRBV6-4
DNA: TGTGCCAGCAGTGCCCGGACAGGGGGTGCCGAAGCTTTCTTT
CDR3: CASSARTGGAEAFF

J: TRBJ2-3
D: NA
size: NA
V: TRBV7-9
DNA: TGTGCCAGCAGCTTACAGGGTGTAGATACGCAGTATTTT
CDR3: CASSLQGVDTQYF

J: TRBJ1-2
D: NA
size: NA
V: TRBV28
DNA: TGTGCCAGCAGTTTAGATACGGCCGGCCGGGACTATGGCTACACCTTC
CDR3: CASSLDTAGRDYGYTF

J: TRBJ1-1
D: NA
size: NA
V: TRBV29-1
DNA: TGCAGCGTTGAAGATCGTAGAGGGGGAGCCACTGAAGCTTTCTTT
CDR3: CSVEDRRGGATEAFF

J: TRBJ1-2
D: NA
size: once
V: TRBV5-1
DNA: TGCGCCAGCAGCGTTACAGGGTCCAACTATGGCTACACCTTC
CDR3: CASSVTGSNYGYTF

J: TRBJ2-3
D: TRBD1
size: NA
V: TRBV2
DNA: TGTGCCAGCAGTACTGGACAGGGGCAGGGCACAGATACGCAGTATTTT
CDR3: CASSTGQGQGTDTQYF

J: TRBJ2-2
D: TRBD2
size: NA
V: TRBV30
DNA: TGTGCCTGGAGTAGATTAGCGGGGGGAAATACCATAGGGGAGCTGTTTTTT
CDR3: CAWSRLAGGNTIGELFF

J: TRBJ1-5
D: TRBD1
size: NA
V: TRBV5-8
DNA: TGTGCCAGCAGCTTCTCTGACAGGGCGAGTCAGCCCCAGCATTTT
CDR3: CASSFSDRASQPQHF

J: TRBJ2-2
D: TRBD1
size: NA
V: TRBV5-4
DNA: TGTGCCAGCAGCTCCCGGGACAGGATATCTGGCGGGGAGCTGTTTTTT
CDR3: CASSSRDRISGGELFF

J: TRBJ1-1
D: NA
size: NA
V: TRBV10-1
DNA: TGCGCCAGCAGTGAGTCTCTAGGGGGTTTGACTGAAGCTTTCTTT
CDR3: CASSESLGGLTEAFF

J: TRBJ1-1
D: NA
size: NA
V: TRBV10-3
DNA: TGTGCCATCAGTGAAGCTTGGCAGGCAAGGGGGGACACTGAAGCTTTCTTT
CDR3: CAISEAWQARGDTEAFF

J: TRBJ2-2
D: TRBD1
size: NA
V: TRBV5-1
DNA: TGCGCCAGCAGCTGGGGACAGGGGGTCACCGGGGAGCTGTTTTTT
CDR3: CASSWGQGVTGELFF

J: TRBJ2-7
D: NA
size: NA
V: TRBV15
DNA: TGTGCCACCAGCAGAGATCCCAGCGGTTCCTACGAGCAGTACTTC
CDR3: CATSRDPSGSYEQYF

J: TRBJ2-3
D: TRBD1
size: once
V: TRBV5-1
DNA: TGCGCCAGCCAGACAGGGGGCATCACAGATACGCAGTATTTT
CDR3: CASQTGGITDTQYF

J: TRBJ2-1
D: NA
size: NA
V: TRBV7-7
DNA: TGTGCTAGCAGCTTAGAGAGGCAGGGTCGGAAGGTTTGTCACAATGAGCAGTTCTTC
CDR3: CASSLERQGRKVCHNEQFF

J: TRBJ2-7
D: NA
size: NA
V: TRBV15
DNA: TGTGCCACCAGCAGAGATCTGACAGGGAGGAACGAGCAGTACTTC
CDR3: CATSRDLTGRNEQYF

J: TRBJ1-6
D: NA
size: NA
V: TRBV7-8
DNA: TGTGCCAGCAGCTCACCTCCCAGGTCCTATAATTCACCCCTCCACTTT
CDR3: CASSSPPRSYNSPLHF

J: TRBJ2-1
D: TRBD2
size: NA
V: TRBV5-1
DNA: TGCGCCAGCAGCTTGGGGACTAGCGGGAACTACAATGAGCAGTTCTTC
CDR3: CASSLGTSGNYNEQFF

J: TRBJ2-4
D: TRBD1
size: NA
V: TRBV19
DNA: TGTGCCAGTATGGACAGGGATGTTAGCAAAAACATTCAGTACTTC
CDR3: CASMDRDVSKNIQYF

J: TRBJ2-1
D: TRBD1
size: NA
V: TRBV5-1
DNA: TGCGCCAGCCGAACCGGGACAGGGACCTACAATGAGCAGTTCTTC
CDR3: CASRTGTGTYNEQFF

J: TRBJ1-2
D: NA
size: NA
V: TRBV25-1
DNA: TGTGCCAGCTCTTCTAACTATGGCTACACCTTC
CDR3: CASSSNYGYTF

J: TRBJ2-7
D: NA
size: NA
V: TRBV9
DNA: TGTGCCAGCAGCGGCACCCCTACTAGCAGCCCCTACGAGCAGTACTTC
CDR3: CASSGTPTSSPYEQYF

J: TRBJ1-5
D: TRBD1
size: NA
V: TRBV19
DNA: TGTGCCAGTAGTGACCGGGACAGGGGTTTGGGCAATCAGCCCCAGCATTTT
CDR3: CASSDRDRGLGNQPQHF

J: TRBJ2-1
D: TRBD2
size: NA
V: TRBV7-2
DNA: TGTGCCAGCAGCTCCCAAATCGGACTAGCGGGAACCCACAATGAGCAGTTCTTC
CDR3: CASSSQIGLAGTHNEQFF

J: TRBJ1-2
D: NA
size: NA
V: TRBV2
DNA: TGTGCCAGCAGTGAGAACACCCAGAACTATGGCTACACCTTC
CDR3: CASSENTQNYGYTF

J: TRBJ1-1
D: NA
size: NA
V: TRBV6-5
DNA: TGTGCCAGCATAAGCCAGGCCCCTCTTAGGACTGAAGCTTTCTTT
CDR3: CASISQAPLRTEAFF

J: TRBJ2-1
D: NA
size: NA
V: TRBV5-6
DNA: TGTGCCAGCAGCCTGGATGGGACCGCTTCCGATGAGCAGTTCTTC
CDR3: CASSLDGTASDEQFF

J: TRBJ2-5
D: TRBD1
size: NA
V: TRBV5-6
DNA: TGTGCCAGCAGACCGACAGGGCGAGAGACCCAGTACTTC
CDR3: CASRPTGRETQYF

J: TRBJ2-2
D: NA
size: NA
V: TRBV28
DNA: TGTGCCAGCAGTTTGCCGGACGGTAACACCGGGGAGCTGTTTTTT
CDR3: CASSLPDGNTGELFF

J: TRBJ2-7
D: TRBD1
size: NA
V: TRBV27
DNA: TGTGCCAGCAGCCTACAGGGGGTGGGATCCTACGAGCAGTACTTC
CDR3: CASSLQGVGSYEQYF

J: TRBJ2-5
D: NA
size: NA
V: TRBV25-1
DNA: TGTGCCAGCAGTGAGGGGGGTCGGGAGACCCAGTACTTC
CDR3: CASSEGGRETQYF

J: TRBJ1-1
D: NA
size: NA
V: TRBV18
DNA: TGTGCCAGCTCACCTCGACAGGTGACTAACACTGAAGCTTTCTTT
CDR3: CASSPRQVTNTEAFF

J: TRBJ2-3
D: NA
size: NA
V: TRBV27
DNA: TGTGCCAGCAGTTTGGGCAGAGACACAGATACGCAGTATTTT
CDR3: CASSLGRDTDTQYF

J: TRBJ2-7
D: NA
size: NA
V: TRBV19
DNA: TGTGCCAGTAGTATGGGGCCAGGACCCTACGAGCAGTACTTC
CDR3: CASSMGPGPYEQYF

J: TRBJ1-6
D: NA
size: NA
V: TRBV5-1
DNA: TGCGCCAGCAGCGCGCTACAGGGCCTAAATTCACCCCTCCACTTT
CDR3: CASSALQGLNSPLHF

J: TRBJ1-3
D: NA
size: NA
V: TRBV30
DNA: TGTGCCTGGGGGGAGGTGAAGACCGGAAACACCATATATTTT
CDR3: CAWGEVKTGNTIYF

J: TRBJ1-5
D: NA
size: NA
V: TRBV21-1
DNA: TGTGCCAGCAGCAAAGGCGGGGGAGGACAGCCCCAGCATTTT
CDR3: CASSKGGGGQPQHF

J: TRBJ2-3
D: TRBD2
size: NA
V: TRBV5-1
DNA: TGCGCCAGCAGCTTGGCCTCCGGGACTAGGAACACAGATACGCAGTATTTT
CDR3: CASSLASGTRNTDTQYF

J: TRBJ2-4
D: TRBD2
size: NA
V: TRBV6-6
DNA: TGTGCCAGCAGTTATGCTAGCGGAGTTGCCAAAAACATTCAGTACTTC
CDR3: CASSYASGVAKNIQYF

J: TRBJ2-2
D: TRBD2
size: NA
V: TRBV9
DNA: TGTGCCAGCAGCGTAGATCCCGTAGCGGGATCCGGGGAGCTGTTTTTT
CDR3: CASSVDPVAGSGELFF

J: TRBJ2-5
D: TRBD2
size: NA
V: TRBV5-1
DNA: TGCGCCAGCAGCTTGGGAGCTAGCGGAGGCCAAGAGACCCAGTACTTC
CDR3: CASSLGASGGQETQYF